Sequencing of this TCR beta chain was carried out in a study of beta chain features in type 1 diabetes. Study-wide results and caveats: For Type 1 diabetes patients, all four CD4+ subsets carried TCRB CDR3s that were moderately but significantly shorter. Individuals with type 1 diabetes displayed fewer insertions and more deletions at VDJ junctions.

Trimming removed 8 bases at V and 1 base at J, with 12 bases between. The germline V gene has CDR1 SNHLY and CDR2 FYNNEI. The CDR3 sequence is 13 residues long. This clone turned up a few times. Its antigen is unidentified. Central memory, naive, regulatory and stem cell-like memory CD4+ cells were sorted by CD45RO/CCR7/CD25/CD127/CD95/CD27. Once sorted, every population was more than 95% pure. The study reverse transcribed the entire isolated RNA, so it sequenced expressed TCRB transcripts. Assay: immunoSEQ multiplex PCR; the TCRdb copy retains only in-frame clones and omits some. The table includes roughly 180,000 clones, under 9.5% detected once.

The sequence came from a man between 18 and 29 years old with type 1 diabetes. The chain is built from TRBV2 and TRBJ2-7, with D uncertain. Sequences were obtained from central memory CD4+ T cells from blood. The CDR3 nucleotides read TGTGCCAGCTTAACAGCTATATCCTACGAGCAGTACTTC. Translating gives CASLTAISYEQYF.